A single sample gave rise to the 26 T cell receptor beta chains below, sequenced in a study of T cell repertoires in cytomegalovirus infection. Using its own MiXCR run on the reads, TCRdb lists one record per CDR3 protein. The top ten hold roughly 50% of the sample, which has roughly 120,000 distinct CDR3 sequences, 32% seen once. These receptors have no known antigen. Sequencing used CD8+ T cells from cultured PBMCs, obtained from culture after CMV antigen stimulation. The receptor source for this set is a human donor in good health (CMV status not recorded). Some clones in this sample may be carry-over from other donors' samples.

The table lists this clonotype with a few counts. The V gene is TRBV7-6, the J gene TRBJ2-2, with 7 bases fitting TRBD1. After removal of 5 bases from V and 5 bases from J, the junction contained 8 bases not matched to a gene. The CDR3 totals 15 residues. Germline V gives CDR1 SGHVS, CDR2 FNYEAQ. The CDR3 spells CASSPWTGETGELFF. The CDR3 nucleotides are TGTGCCAGCAGCCCCTGGACAGGAGAAACCGGGGAGCTGTTTTTT.

This chain connects TRBV10-3 to TRBJ2-7; D may be TRBD1 (5 bases). The V and J ends lost 3 bases and 2 bases respectively, with 11 bases between them. CDR3 size: 14 residues. Germline V gives CDR1 ENHRY, CDR2 SYGVKD. The CDR3 DNA reads as TGTGCCATCAGTGAAAATGGCAGGGCCTACGAGCAGTACTTC. As protein: CAISENGRAYEQYF.

A remark on this clonotype: A read error may produce the germline difference seen at one junction end. V usage is TRBV19 and J usage is TRBJ2-1, with D possibly being TRBD1 (6 bases). Germline lookup yields CDR1 LNHDA and CDR2 SQIVND (reference sequence). CDR3 length equals 14 residues. Here the CDR3 reads CASSRRTDYSEQFF. The CDR3 nucleotides are TGTGCCAGTAGTCGGAGGACAGACTACAGTGAGCAGTTCTTC.

The gene calls are TRBV19 and TRBJ1-1; D is unresolved. V was cut by 1 base and J by 4 bases, with 10 bases left in between. The CDR3 spans 14 residues. Germline V gene lookup returns CDR1 LNHDA and CDR2 SQIVND (reference sequence). CDR3: CASSIGALATEAFF. CDR3 bases: TGTGCCAGTAGTATAGGTGCGCTGGCCACTGAAGCTTTCTTT.

This clonotype was seen a few times. The V gene is TRBV7-2, the J gene TRBJ2-2, with D possibly matching TRBD2 (7 bases). In germline, CDR1 is SGHTA, CDR2 FQGNSA. The CDR3 is 17 residues long. Trimming pared 7 bases from V and 1 base from J, leaving 19 bases between. The CDR3 loop is CASNRVGGGRNTGELFF. The CDR3 DNA reads as TGTGCCAGCAATCGGGTGGGGGGGGGCCGGAACACCGGGGAGCTGTTTTTT. Full variable domain (remainder filled in from reference TRBV7-2 and TRBJ2-2): GAGVSQSPSNKVTEKGKDVELRCDPISGHTALYWYRQSLGQGLEFLIYFQGNSAPDKSGLPSDRFSAERTGGSVSTLTIQRTQQEDSAVYLCASNRVGGGRNTGELFFGEGSRLTVL.

This clonotype was counted between two and nine times. The chain links TRBV12-3 or TRBV12-4 to TRBJ2-7; weak D call: TRBD1 (6 bases). This CDR3 has 14 amino acids. Trimming left V 3 bases short and J 4 bases short, with 13 bases between. The CDR3 is CASSFHDRYYEQYF. The CDR3, as DNA: TGTGCCAGCAGTTTTCATGACAGGTATTACGAGCAGTACTTC.

This clonotype has ten or more counts. This rearrangement joins TRBV7-8 to TRBJ2-2, with a possible D match to TRBD1 (6 bases). This CDR3 contains 16 residues. With 7 bases removed from V and 0 bases from J, the gap between germline ends came to 15 bases. Germline CDR1 is SGHVS and CDR2 is FQNEAQ. This chain's CDR3 is CASNKPRGSNTGELFF. The CDR3 nucleotides are TGTGCCAGCAATAAACCGAGGGGGTCGAACACCGGGGAGCTGTTTTTT.

This clonotype was detected only a few times. This sequence joins TRBV19 and TRBJ2-1, with 10 bases aligning to TRBD1. The CDR3 has 16 residues. Trimming took 5 bases from V and 3 from J; bases not matched to a gene: 7. Germline-derived CDR1 and CDR2 are LNHDA and SQIVND (reference sequence). This CDR3 is CASSPQGTGVYNEQFF. The DNA of the CDR3 is TGTGCCAGTAGTCCCCAGGGGACAGGGGTCTACAATGAGCAGTTCTTC.

This clonotype was counted a few times. A much larger clone differs from this one at a single base, so this may be a read error. The chain has TRBV11-2 and TRBJ1-1; D ambiguous. From germline, CDR1 is SGHAT and CDR2 FQNNGV. The CDR3 is made up of 14 amino acids. CDR3 protein: CANSLSGRNTEAFF. As DNA, the CDR3 is TGTGCCAACAGCTTATCAGGCCGGAACACTGAAGCTTTCTTT.

The table lists this clonotype with many counts. This chain joins TRBV6-2 or TRBV6-3 and TRBJ1-2, with D hard to call. V was cut by 8 bases and J by 4 bases, with 11 bases left in between. The CDR3 has 12 residues. Germline-derived CDR1 and CDR2 are MNHEY and SVGEGT. The DNA of the CDR3 is TGTGCCAGCCATTCTGGAAGCTATGGCTACACCTTC. As protein: CASHSGSYGYTF.

The CDR3 nucleotides read TGTGCCAGCAGTTTAAGACCGCAAAACTCCTATAATTCACCCCTCCACTTT. Encoded protein: CASSLRPQNSYNSPLHF. The chain joins TRBV27 to TRBJ1-6; no firm D call. Trimming left V 2 bases short and J 0 bases short, with 11 bases between. This CDR3 is built from 17 residues. The germline V gene encodes CDR1 MNHEY and CDR2 SMNVEV (reference sequence).

This clonotype was counted many times. The J gene is TRBJ1-1, the V gene TRBV6-2 or TRBV6-3; the match to TRBD1 covers 7 bases. In germline, CDR1 is MNHEY, CDR2 SVGEGT. The V gene end was trimmed by 6 bases and the J gene end by 2 bases; junction bases not matched to a gene: 9. The CDR3 covers 15 residues. The CDR3 is CASRKPGQINTEAFF. The DNA of the CDR3 is TGTGCCAGCAGGAAACCGGGACAGATAAACACTGAAGCTTTCTTT.

The chain joins TRBV6-5 to TRBJ1-1; a possible D gene is TRBD1 (6 bases). The V gene's germline CDR1 is MNHEY and CDR2 SVGAGI. The CDR3 contains 11 residues. V was pared by 5 bases and J by 8 bases, with 9 bases between. CDR3 residues: CASSIGQEAFF. The CDR3, as DNA: TGTGCCAGCAGTATAGGACAGGAAGCTTTCTTT.

This clonotype has more than one count but fewer than ten. The V gene is TRBV2, the J gene TRBJ1-4; a weak D match, TRBD1 (5 bases). The germline V and J ends were trimmed by 5 bases and 7 bases, with 11 bases remaining between them. Per germline, CDR1 SNHLY and CDR2 FYNNEI. This CDR3 comprises 13 residues. CDR3: CASSSGRAEKLFF. In DNA form, the CDR3 reads TGTGCCAGCAGTTCTGGCAGGGCTGAAAAACTGTTTTTT. The variable domain in full, completed from reference TRBV2 and TRBJ1-4, reads EPEVTQTPSHQVTQMGQEVILRCVPISNHLYFYWYRQILGQKVEFLVSFYNNEISEKSEIFDDQFSVERPDGSNFTLKIRSTKLEDSAMYFCASSSGRAEKLFFGSGTQLSVL.

This clonotype was found many times. This chain links TRBV6-2 or TRBV6-3 with TRBJ2-7; TRBD2 matches at 11 bases. There are 14 residues in the CDR3. V lost 7 bases and J lost 5; bases outside the gene matches: 7. Germline CDR1 reads MNHEY; CDR2 reads SVGEGT. The CDR3 sequence is CASTRLAGYDEQYF. The DNA of the CDR3 is TGTGCCAGCACCCGACTAGCGGGGTATGACGAGCAGTACTTC.

V usage is TRBV12-3 or TRBV12-4 and J usage is TRBJ1-5, with D possibly matching TRBD1 (5 bases). Trimming took 5 bases from V and 6 from J, leaving 14 bases between them. This CDR3 region has 14 residues. This chain's CDR3 is CASSIAGVGQPQHF. DNA for the CDR3: TGTGCCAGCAGTATTGCGGGGGTCGGTCAGCCCCAGCATTTT.

J is TRBJ1-5 and V is TRBV19; no reliable D call. This CDR3 spans 17 amino acids. Trimming stripped 3 bases from V and 0 bases from J, with 15 bases between. Germline V gives CDR1 LNHDA, CDR2 SQIVND (reference sequence). This chain's CDR3 is CASSISPNQYSNQPQHF. In nucleotides, the CDR3 is TGTGCCAGTAGTATTTCCCCGAACCAGTATAGCAATCAGCCCCAGCATTTT.

In this sample, this clonotype turned up a few times. V is TRBV14 and J is TRBJ2-7, with D possibly matching TRBD2 (5 bases). Deletions cut 6 bases from V and 5 bases from J, with 11 bases between. Germline loops: CDR1 SGHDN, CDR2 FVKESK. The CDR3 has 12 residues. The CDR3 bases are TGTGCCAGCAGGTCGGGGAGCGACGAGCAGTACTTC. It translates to CASRSGSDEQYF.

This clonotype has a handful of counts. The chain couples TRBV6-2 or TRBV6-3 to TRBJ2-5; D unclear. The CDR3 contains 15 residues. CDR1 is MNHEY, CDR2 SVGEGT, per germline. The V gene lost 5 bases and the J gene lost 3 bases, with 16 bases spanning the gap. CDR3 coding DNA: TGTGCCAGCAGTGCCACGAATATTCCGAAAGAGACCCAGTACTTC. It translates to CASSATNIPKETQYF.

J is TRBJ1-3 and V is TRBV12-3 or TRBV12-4; 8 bases agree with TRBD1. The CDR3 runs 17 residues. The J segment lost 2 bases and the V segment lost 4 bases, leaving 10 bases of the junction unmatched. The CDR3 bases are TGTGCCAGCAGTTCCATTTACTGGGACAGGACTGGAAACACCATATATTTT. Its protein product is CASSSIYWDRTGNTIYF.

The V and J genes are TRBV10-1 and TRBJ2-7, with 9 bases matching TRBD1. The V gene's germline CDR1 is WNHNN and CDR2 SYGVQD (reference sequence). After removal of 6 bases from V and 6 bases from J, the junction contained 6 bases not matched to a gene. The CDR3 spans 13 residues. The CDR3 spells CASRTGGACEQYF. The CDR3 nucleotides read TGCGCCAGCAGAACAGGGGGCGCTTGCGAGCAGTACTTC.

This clonotype turned up a few times. The J gene is TRBJ1-4, the V gene TRBV5-1; D gene uncertain. Trimming removed 1 base at V and 3 bases at J, with 10 bases between. The germline V gene has CDR1 SGHRS and CDR2 YFSETQ. There are 15 residues in the CDR3. CDR3 DNA: TGCGCCAGCAGCTTGTCGCGTCAGGCTAATGAAAAACTGTTTTTT. Translating gives CASSLSRQANEKLFF.

This clonotype was found a few times. The CDR3 DNA is TGTGCCAGCACTGACCGGGACAGGGGTTTGACGGACACTGAAGCTTTCTTT. It codes for CASTDRDRGLTDTEAFF. This chain connects TRBV6-1 to TRBJ1-1; 10 bases are a match to TRBD1. Germline CDR1 and CDR2: MNHNS and SASEGT. The CDR3 length is 17 residues. Losses at the gene ends were 7 bases for V and 3 bases for J; bases not matched to a gene: 14.

The table lists this clonotype with a few counts. V and J are TRBV5-1 and TRBJ2-7, with a weak D call TRBD2 (6 bases). This CDR3 is built from 15 residues. Trimming took 5 bases from V and 3 from J, leaving 18 bases between them. The germline V gene has CDR1 SGHRS and CDR2 YFSETQ. CDR3 sequence (DNA): TGCGCCAGCAGTAACGGAGGGGAAACCAGCTACGAGCAGTACTTC. It yields the protein CASSNGGETSYEQYF.

In nucleotides, the CDR3 is TGTGCCAGCAGCTTGGGACAGACAGGGGGGAACTATGGCTACACCTTC. Translated: CASSLGQTGGNYGYTF. The chain is built from TRBV5-6 and TRBJ1-2; 9 bases agree with TRBD1. The CDR3 spans 16 residues. V was clipped by 0 bases and J by 2 bases; unmatched bases: 5. The germline V gene encodes CDR1 SGHDT and CDR2 YYEEEE.

The rearrangement joins TRBV2 to TRBJ2-7, with D perhaps matching TRBD1 (5 bases). The germline V gene encodes CDR1 SNHLY and CDR2 FYNNEI. The CDR3 sequence is 12 residues long. Trimming took 6 bases from V and 3 from J, leaving 9 bases between them. This CDR3 reads CASRAGIYEQYF. Written as DNA, the CDR3 is TGTGCCAGCAGAGCAGGGATCTACGAGCAGTACTTC.